This TCR beta chain appears in the sequencing data of a study of blood T cell repertoires in COVID-19. Whole-study context: Sources were T cells, B-cell-depleted T cells, or PBMCs; the material itself was cDNA or gDNA.

This CDR3 spans 14 amino acids. The germline gives CDR1 SGHTS, CDR2 YDEGEE. V shed 5 bases, J shed 7 bases, and the junction held 6 bases outside the gene matches. In the authors' workflow: Amplification with reference gene primers provided the estimates of nucleated cell counts. Sequencing used immunoSEQ multiplex PCR; TCRdb keeps in-frame clones, though not all of them. V and J calls and clone size follow that table, whereas D and trimming were derived from the DNA. Here the sample spans about 54,000 clones, roughly 79% being singletons. Sequenced input: peripheral blood. This TCR was recovered from a woman aged 60-70 years with acute or convalescent COVID-19. V and J are TRBV5-8 and TRBJ1-6; 7 bases agree with TRBD1. The CDR3 region has the DNA TGTGCCAGCAGTCGGACAGGCCTAAATTCACCCCTCCACTTT. Protein sequence: CASSRTGLNSPLHF.